Listed here are 14 T cell receptor beta chains from one sample, sequenced in a study of neoadjuvant anti-PD-1 for oral cavity cancer. Clones were read by immunoSEQ multiplex PCR, and TCRdb kept only the in-frame ones, dropping some. The sample lists tens of thousands of clones; around 83% were seen once. The sample consisted of PBMCs, taken before nivolumab (anti-PD-1) treatment. Receptors originate from a person between 40 and 79 years old with oral cavity squamous cell carcinoma.

This chain joins TRBV7-8 and TRBJ1-5; 12 bases line up with TRBD1. The CDR3 totals 17 residues. Germline-derived CDR1 and CDR2 are SGHVS and FQNEAQ. Trimming cost V 5 bases and J 5 bases; bases outside gene matches: 10. As DNA, the CDR3 is TGTGCCAGCAGCCCCCGTTGGGGACAGGGGGCCCATCAGCCCCAGCATTTT. Encoded protein: CASSPRWGQGAHQPQHF.

This clone has more than one count but fewer than ten. The chain is built from TRBV11-2 and TRBJ1-6, with 9 nucleotides matching TRBD1. The germline gives CDR1 SGHAT, CDR2 FQNNGV. Trimming cost V 4 bases and J 11 bases; bases outside gene matches: 21. This CDR3 is 19 amino acids long. CDR3 DNA: TGTGCCAGCAGCTGGAGGACAGGGGAAGCTAAAAAACGCGGTCCACCCCTCCACTTT. Its protein product is CASSWRTGEAKKRGPPLHF.

The chain combines TRBV10-3 with TRBJ1-4, with TRBD1 as a possible D gene (5 bases). CDR3 length: 15 amino acids. The V and J ends lost 6 bases and 0 bases respectively, with 11 bases between them. The germline V gene encodes CDR1 ENHRY and CDR2 SYGVKD. The CDR3 sequence is CAISRDRPTNEKLFF. DNA of the CDR3: TGTGCCATCAGCCGGGACCGACCAACTAATGAAAAACTGTTTTTT.

This clone was detected only once. Its ends do not fully match the called genes, so a read error is possible. The chain joins TRBV11-1 to TRBJ1-2; possibly TRBD1 for D (6 bases). CDR3 length equals 15 residues. Germline V CDR1 and CDR2: SGHAT, FQDESV (reference sequence). The CDR3 loop reads CASGLAFAGVYGYTF. Here the CDR3 DNA reads TGTGCCAGCGGCTTGGCGTTTGCAGGGGTCTATGGCTACACCTTC.

J is TRBJ2-7 and V is TRBV19, with a weak D call TRBD2 (6 bases). The germline V gene encodes CDR1 LNHDA and CDR2 SQIVND (reference sequence). The CDR3 is made up of 14 amino acids. V lost 8 bases, J lost 0 bases, and 14 bases lay in between. The CDR3 here is CASGRGWGSYEQYF. The CDR3 nucleotides read TGTGCCAGTGGGCGGGGCTGGGGCTCCTACGAGCAGTACTTC.

The V gene is TRBV6-5, the J gene TRBJ2-7, with TRBD2 identical over 7 bases. The germline CDR1 and CDR2 sequences are MNHEY and SVGAGI. J was trimmed by 6 bases and V by 2 bases; bases with no gene match: 1. The CDR3 loop spans 12 amino acids. The CDR3 loop is CASSYGRGEQYF. For the CDR3, the DNA is TGTGCCAGCAGTTACGGGAGGGGCGAGCAGTACTTC.

The chain has TRBV14 and TRBJ2-2; tentatively, D is TRBD2 (6 bases). The germline gives CDR1 SGHDN, CDR2 FVKESK. The CDR3 covers 16 residues. Trimming shortened V by 1 base and J by 2 bases, and 11 bases separated the two germline ends. CDR3 coding DNA: TGTGCCAGCAGCCAAGTCGCGGGAAGCAACACCGGGGAGCTGTTTTTT. It is translated as CASSQVAGSNTGELFF. Combining the CDR3 with reference TRBV14 and TRBJ2-2 gives the whole variable domain EAGVTQFPSHSVIEKGQTVTLRCDPISGHDNLYWYRRVMGKEIKFLLHFVKESKQDESGMPNNRFLAERTGGTYSTLKVQPAELEDSGVYFCASSQVAGSNTGELFFGEGSRLTVL.

The chain joins TRBV6-6 to TRBJ1-2, with a tentative D call TRBD1 (6 bases). Germline CDR1 reads MNHNY; CDR2 reads SVGAGI (reference sequence). The CDR3 is 15 amino acids. V lost 6 bases to trimming and J lost 4 bases, with 18 bases between them. CDR3 sequence: CASRALMTGAYGYTF. Written as DNA, the CDR3 is TGTGCCAGCAGGGCGCTGATGACAGGCGCCTATGGCTACACCTTC.

V is TRBV7-3 and J is TRBJ2-5; D gene ambiguous. CDR3 size: 13 residues. The V end lost 4 bases, the J end lost 4 bases, and 10 bases lay between the germline ends. CDR1 and CDR2 (germline): SGHTA, FQGTGA. CDR3 residues: CASSSGLLETQYF. The DNA for the CDR3 is TGTGCCAGCAGCTCCGGTCTACTAGAGACCCAGTACTTC.

This chain uses TRBV5-1 with TRBJ1-2; D remains ambiguous. The V gene's germline CDR1 is SGHRS and CDR2 YFSETQ. The V and J ends lost 0 bases and 0 bases respectively, with 6 bases between them. The length of the CDR3 is 14 residues. CDR3 in amino acids: CASSLEPANYGYTF. CDR3 DNA sequence: TGCGCCAGCAGCTTGGAGCCAGCTAACTATGGCTACACCTTC. The full variable domain, with the rest looked up from reference TRBV5-1 and TRBJ1-2, is KAGVTQTPRYLIKTRGQQVTLSCSPISGHRSVSWYQQTPGQGLQFLFEYFSETQRNKGNFPGRFSGRQFSNSRSEMNVSTLELGDSALYLCASSLEPANYGYTFGSGTRLTVV.

The chain uses TRBV6-5 and TRBJ1-5, with TRBD1 matching over 11 bases. Germline V lookup: CDR1 MNHEY, CDR2 SVGAGI. The trim removed 6 bases at V and 5 bases at J, leaving 6 bases unmatched. The CDR3 extends over 15 amino acids. CDR3 sequence reads: CASSSRTGGDQPQHF. Here the CDR3 DNA reads TGTGCCAGCAGCTCCCGGACAGGGGGCGATCAGCCCCAGCATTTT.

This chain uses TRBV11-1 with TRBJ1-1; D is possibly TRBD1 (6 bases). Between the trimmed V and J ends, which lost 5 bases and 2 bases, there was a span of 18 bases. Germline V gene lookup returns CDR1 SGHAT and CDR2 FQDESV (reference sequence). The CDR3 is 16 residues long. The DNA for the CDR3 is TGTGCCAGCAGCCCCTTACGAGGGGGGGCTAACACTGAAGCTTTCTTT. Translating it yields CASSPLRGGANTEAFF.

The chain is built from TRBV5-1 and TRBJ2-4, with 8 bases identical to TRBD1. Germline lookup yields CDR1 SGHRS and CDR2 YFSETQ. The trim removed 3 bases at V and 1 base at J, leaving 3 bases unmatched. The CDR3 is made up of 15 amino acids. The CDR3: CASSSTGDAKNIQYF. CDR3 sequence (DNA): TGCGCCAGCAGCTCGACAGGGGATGCCAAAAACATTCAGTACTTC.

The rearrangement joins TRBV2 to TRBJ1-3; D ambiguous. The CDR3 runs to 14 residues. CDR1 and CDR2 (germline): SNHLY, FYNNEI. V gave up 7 bases and J gave up 0 bases, with 10 bases separating them. As DNA, the CDR3 is TGTGCCAGCATTCCAGGCCGCTCTGGAAACACCATATATTTT. This translates into CASIPGRSGNTIYF.